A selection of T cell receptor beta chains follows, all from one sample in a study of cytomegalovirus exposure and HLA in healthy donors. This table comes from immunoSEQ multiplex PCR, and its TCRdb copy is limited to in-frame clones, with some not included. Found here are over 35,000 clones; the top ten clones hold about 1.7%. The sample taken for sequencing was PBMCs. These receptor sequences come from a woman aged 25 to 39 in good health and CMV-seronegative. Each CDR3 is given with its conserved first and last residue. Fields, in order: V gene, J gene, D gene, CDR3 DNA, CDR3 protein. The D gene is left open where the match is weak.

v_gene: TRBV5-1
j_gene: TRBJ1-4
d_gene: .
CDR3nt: TGCGCCAGCAGCTTGGCCCCCAGGGGTACTAATGAAAAACTGTTTTTT
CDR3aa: CASSLAPRGTNEKLFF

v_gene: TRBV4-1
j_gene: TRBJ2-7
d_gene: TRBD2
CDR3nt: TGCGCCAGCAGCCAAGGCCCCGGGAGGGGTGCCGCCTACGAGCAGTACTTC
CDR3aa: CASSQGPGRGAAYEQYF

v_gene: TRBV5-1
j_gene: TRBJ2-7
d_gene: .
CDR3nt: TGCGCCAGCAGCTTACGGGGTACCTACGAGCAGTACTTC
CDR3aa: CASSLRGTYEQYF

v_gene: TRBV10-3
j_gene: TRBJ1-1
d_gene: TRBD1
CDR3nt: TGTGCCATCTCCCCGACAGGGCCAGGGAACACTGAAGCTTTCTTT
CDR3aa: CAISPTGPGNTEAFF

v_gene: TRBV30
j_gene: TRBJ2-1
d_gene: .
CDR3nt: TGTGCCTGGAGTGGGGTGGCGGGACGGTCCTACAATGAGCAGTTCTTC
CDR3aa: CAWSGVAGRSYNEQFF

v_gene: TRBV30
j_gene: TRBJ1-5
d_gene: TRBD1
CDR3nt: TGTGCCTGGAGTACAACGGGACAGGGAAATCAGCCCCAGCATTTT
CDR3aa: CAWSTTGQGNQPQHF

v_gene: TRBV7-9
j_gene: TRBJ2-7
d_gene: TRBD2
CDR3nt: TGTGCCAGCTCCAAGCAGCGGGGTACGGCTTACGAGCAGTACTTC
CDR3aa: CASSKQRGTAYEQYF

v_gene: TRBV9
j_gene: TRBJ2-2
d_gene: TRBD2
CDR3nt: TGTGCCAGCAGCGTTTTAGCGGGAGGCAACACCGGGGAGCTGTTTTTT
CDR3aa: CASSVLAGGNTGELFF

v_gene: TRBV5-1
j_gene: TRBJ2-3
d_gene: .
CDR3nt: TGCGCCAGCAGCTGGACTAGCACAGATACGCAGTATTTT
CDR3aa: CASSWTSTDTQYF

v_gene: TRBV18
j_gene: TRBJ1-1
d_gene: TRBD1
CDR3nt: TGTGCCAGCTCACGGGACAGGGGGCGTACTGAAGCTTTCTTT
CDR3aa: CASSRDRGRTEAFF

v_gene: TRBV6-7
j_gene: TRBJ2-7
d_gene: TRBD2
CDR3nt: TGTGCCAGCAGTTACTCGATGGAACGGGGACTAGCGGGAGAGGTCCCCTACGAGCAGTACTTC
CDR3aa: CASSYSMERGLAGEVPYEQYF

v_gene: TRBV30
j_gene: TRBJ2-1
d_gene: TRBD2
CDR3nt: TGTGCCTGGACTGGGACTACATACAATGAGCAGTTCTTC
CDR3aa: CAWTGTTYNEQFF

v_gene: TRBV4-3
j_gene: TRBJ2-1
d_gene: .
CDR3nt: TGCGCCAGCAGCCAAGAAGGGAATAGCGTCAATGAGCAGTTCTTC
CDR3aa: CASSQEGNSVNEQFF

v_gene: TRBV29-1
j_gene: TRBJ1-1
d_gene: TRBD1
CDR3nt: TGCAGCATCCGACAGGGGTCCTCTGAAGCTTTCTTT
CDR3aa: CSIRQGSSEAFF

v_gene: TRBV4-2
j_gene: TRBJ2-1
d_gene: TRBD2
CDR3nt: TGTGCCAGCAGCCGGGGGACTAGCGGGAGTGTGGACAATGAGCAGTTCTTC
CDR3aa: CASSRGTSGSVDNEQFF

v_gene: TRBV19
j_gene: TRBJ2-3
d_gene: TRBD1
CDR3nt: TGTGCCACCAGGACAGGTAGCACAGATACGCAGTATTTT
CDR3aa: CATRTGSTDTQYF

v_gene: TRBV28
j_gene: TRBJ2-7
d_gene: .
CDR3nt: TGTGCCAGCAGTTTATGGGACATCTCCTACGAGCAGTACTTC
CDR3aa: CASSLWDISYEQYF

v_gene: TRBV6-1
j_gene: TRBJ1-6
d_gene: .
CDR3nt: TGTGCCAGCAGTGAAGCTAGGGGAATCCCCTCCTATAATTCACCCCTCCACTTT
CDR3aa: CASSEARGIPSYNSPLHF

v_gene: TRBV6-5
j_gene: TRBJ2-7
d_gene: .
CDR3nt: TGTGCCAGCAGCTCCCCCCGGAGATACGCCTACGAGCAGTACTTC
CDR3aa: CASSSPRRYAYEQYF

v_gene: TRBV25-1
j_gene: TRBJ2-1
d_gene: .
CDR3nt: TGTGCCAGCAGTGTTACTAGCCGTACAGAGCAGTTCTTC
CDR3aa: CASSVTSRTEQFF

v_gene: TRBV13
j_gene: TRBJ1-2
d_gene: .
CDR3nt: TGTGCCAGCAGCGAGGGGAGGAACTATGGCTACACCTTC
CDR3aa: CASSEGRNYGYTF

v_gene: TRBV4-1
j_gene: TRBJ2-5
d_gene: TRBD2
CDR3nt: TGCGCCAGCAGCCATCTGGGACTAGCGGTGTACCAAGAGACCCAGTACTTC
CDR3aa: CASSHLGLAVYQETQYF

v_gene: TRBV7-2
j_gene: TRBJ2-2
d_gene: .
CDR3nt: TGTGCCAGCAGCCCCCGGACTCGTAACACCGGGGAGCTGTTTTTT
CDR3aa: CASSPRTRNTGELFF